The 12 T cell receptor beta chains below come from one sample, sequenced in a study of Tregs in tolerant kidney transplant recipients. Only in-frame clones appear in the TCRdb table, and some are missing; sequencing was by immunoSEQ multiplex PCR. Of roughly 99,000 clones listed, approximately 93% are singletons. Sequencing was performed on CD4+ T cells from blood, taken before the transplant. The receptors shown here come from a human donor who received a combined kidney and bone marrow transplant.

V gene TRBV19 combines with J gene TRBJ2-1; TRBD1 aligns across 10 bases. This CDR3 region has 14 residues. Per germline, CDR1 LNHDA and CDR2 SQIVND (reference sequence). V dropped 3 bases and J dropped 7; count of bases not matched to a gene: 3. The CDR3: CASSMRTGGNEQFF. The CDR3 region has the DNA TGTGCCAGTAGTATGCGGACAGGGGGGAATGAGCAGTTCTTC.

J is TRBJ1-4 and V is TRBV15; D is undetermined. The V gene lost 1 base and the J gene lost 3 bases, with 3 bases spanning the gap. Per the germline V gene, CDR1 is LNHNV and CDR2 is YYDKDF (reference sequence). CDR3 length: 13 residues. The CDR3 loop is CATSRAANEKLFF. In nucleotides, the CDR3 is TGTGCCACCAGCAGAGCGGCTAATGAAAAACTGTTTTTT. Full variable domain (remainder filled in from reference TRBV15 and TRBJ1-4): DAMVIQNPRYQVTQFGKPVTLSCSQTLNHNVMYWYQQKSSQAPKLLFHYYDKDFNNEADTPDNFQSRRPNTSFCFLDIRSPGLGDTAMYLCATSRAANEKLFFGSGTQLSVL.

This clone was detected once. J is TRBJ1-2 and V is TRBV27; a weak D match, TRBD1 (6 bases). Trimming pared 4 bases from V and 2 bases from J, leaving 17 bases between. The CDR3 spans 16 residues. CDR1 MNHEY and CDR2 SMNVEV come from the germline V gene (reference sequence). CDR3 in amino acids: CASSSPGQGHNYGYTF. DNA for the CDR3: TGTGCCAGCAGTTCACCGGGGCAGGGGCACAACTATGGCTACACCTTC.

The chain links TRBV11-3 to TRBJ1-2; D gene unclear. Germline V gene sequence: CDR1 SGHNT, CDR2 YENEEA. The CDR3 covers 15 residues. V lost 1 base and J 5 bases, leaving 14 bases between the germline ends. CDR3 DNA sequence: TGTGCCAGCAGCTTAGGAGTCGGGAGATTTTATGGCTACACCTTC. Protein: CASSLGVGRFYGYTF.

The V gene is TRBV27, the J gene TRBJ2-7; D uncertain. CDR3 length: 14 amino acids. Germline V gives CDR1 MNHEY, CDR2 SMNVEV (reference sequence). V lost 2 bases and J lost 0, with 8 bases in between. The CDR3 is CASSLRGNSYEQYF. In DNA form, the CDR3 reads TGTGCCAGCAGTTTACGAGGAAACTCCTACGAGCAGTACTTC.

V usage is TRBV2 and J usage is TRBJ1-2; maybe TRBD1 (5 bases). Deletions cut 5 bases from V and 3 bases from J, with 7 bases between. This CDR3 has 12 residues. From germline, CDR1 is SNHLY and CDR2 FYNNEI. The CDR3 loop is CASSQGYYGYTF. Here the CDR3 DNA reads TGTGCCAGCAGTCAGGGATACTATGGCTACACCTTC.

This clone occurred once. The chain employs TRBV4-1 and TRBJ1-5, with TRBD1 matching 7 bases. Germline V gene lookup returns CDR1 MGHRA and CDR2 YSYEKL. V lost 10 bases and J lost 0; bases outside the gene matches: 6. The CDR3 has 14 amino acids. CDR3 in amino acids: CATGTDYSNQPQHF. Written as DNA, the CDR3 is TGCGCCACCGGGACAGACTATAGCAATCAGCCCCAGCATTTT.

CDR3 bases: TGTGCCAGCAGCTTTCCGGGTAGCGGGGACAATGAGCAGTTCTTC. Translation: CASSFPGSGDNEQFF. The V and J genes are TRBV7-9 and TRBJ2-1; TRBD2 matches at 8 bases. This CDR3 is built from 15 residues. Germline assignment: CDR1 SEHNR and CDR2 FQNEAQ (reference sequence). The V and J ends lost 3 bases and 5 bases, in that order; junction bases with no gene match: 6.

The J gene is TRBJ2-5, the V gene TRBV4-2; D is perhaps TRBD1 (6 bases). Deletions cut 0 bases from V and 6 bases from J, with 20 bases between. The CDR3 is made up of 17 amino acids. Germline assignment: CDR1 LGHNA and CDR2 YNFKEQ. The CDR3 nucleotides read TGTGCCAGCAGCCAAGATTCCCCTTCCGGACAGACAAAGACCCAGTACTTC. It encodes CASSQDSPSGQTKTQYF.

This chain's CDR3 is CASSLAGEGDTQYF. As DNA, the CDR3 is TGCGCCAGCAGCTTAGCGGGAGAGGGCGATACGCAGTATTTT. This rearrangement joins TRBV5-1 to TRBJ2-3; 8 positions agree with TRBD2. This CDR3 comprises 14 residues. With V trimmed by 2 bases and J by 6 bases, 5 bases remained unmatched. Germline V CDR1 and CDR2: SGHRS, YFSETQ.

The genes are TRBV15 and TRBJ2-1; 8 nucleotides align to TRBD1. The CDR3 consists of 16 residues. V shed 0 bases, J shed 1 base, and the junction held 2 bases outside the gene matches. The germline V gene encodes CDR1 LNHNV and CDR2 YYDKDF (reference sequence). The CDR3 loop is CATSREQGGSYNEQFF. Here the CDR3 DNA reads TGTGCCACCAGCAGAGAACAGGGGGGTTCCTACAATGAGCAGTTCTTC.

The CDR3 sequence: CAISVNSGGTYEQYF. CDR3 DNA: TGTGCCATCAGTGTAAATAGCGGGGGTACCTACGAGCAGTACTTC. V is TRBV10-3 and J is TRBJ2-7; 9 bases map to TRBD2. With 4 bases clipped from V and 2 bases from J, the junction kept 6 bases outside the gene matches. CDR1 is ENHRY, CDR2 SYGVKD, per germline. The CDR3 is 15 residues long.